This T cell receptor beta chain was identified during a study of cytomegalovirus exposure and HLA in healthy donors. CDR1 and CDR2 from the germline V gene are MDHEN and SYDVKM. The V gene end was trimmed by 6 bases and the J gene end by 8 bases; junction bases not matched to a gene: 13. CDR3 length: 16 amino acids. General study findings and limits: After further analysis at a later stage, 16,951 TCR beta sequences were associated with HLA alleles at 0.05 false discovery rate. Some public TCRs appeared in many individuals, while most sequences were rare.

A word on this clone: No antigen is known for it.

A multiplex PCR was run with 60 Vbeta primers and 13 Jbeta primers. Produced via immunoSEQ multiplex PCR; TCRdb's table is partial and in-frame only. The top ten clones hold about 4.4% of a sample with roughly 120,000 clones, roughly 74% of them seen once. This receptor was taken from a woman in her forties or fifties in good health and CMV-seropositive. The rearrangement joins TRBV28 to TRBJ1-4, with 9 nucleotides matching TRBD1. The specimen was PBMCs. This chain's CDR3 is CASSSDRGLPWEKLFF. CDR3 DNA: TGTGCCAGCAGCAGCGACAGGGGGTTGCCCTGGGAAAAACTGTTTTTT.